This is a list of T cell receptor beta chains from one sample in a study of cytomegalovirus exposure and HLA in healthy donors. The data were produced by immunoSEQ multiplex PCR, yet TCRdb's version contains in-frame clones alone and is incomplete. The data contain tens of thousands of clones, more than 60% of them singletons. Input material: PBMCs. These receptors originate from a woman younger than 45 in good health and CMV-seronegative. Each CDR3 is given with its conserved first and last residue. Each record gives: clone size, D gene, J gene, V gene, CDR3 DNA, CDR3 protein. A D gene is named only where the DNA matches it firmly. Size values are once, few and many counts, or a class for expanded clones, and some rows have none.

. | . | TRBJ2-1 | TRBV2 | TGTGCCAGCAGTGGGGCAGGGGACTACAATGAGCAGTTCTTC | CASSGAGDYNEQFF
. | . | TRBJ1-2 | TRBV7-2 | TGTGCCAGCAGCTTAGGAGGGAGGTCTAACTATGGCTACACCTTC | CASSLGGRSNYGYTF
. | TRBD1 | TRBJ2-2 | TRBV19 | TGTGCCAGTACCCCCAGGGGGCTCTACACCGGGGAGCTGTTTTTT | CASTPRGLYTGELFF
once | . | TRBJ2-5 | TRBV19 | TGTGCCAGTAGTATCGGTCCGATCCAGGGGGGAGAGACCCAGTACTTC | CASSIGPIQGGETQYF
. | . | TRBJ1-1 | TRBV30 | TGTGCCTGGAGCAGGGCCAGGCAAGACACTGAAGCTTTCTTT | CAWSRARQDTEAFF
. | . | TRBJ1-1 | TRBV5-6 | TGTGCCAGCAGCTTAAACCCCCGGTCTGAAGCTTTCTTT | CASSLNPRSEAFF
. | . | TRBJ1-4 | TRBV11-2 | TGTGCCAGCAGCTTAGAGTCCAGGGCGAATGAAAAACTGTTTTTT | CASSLESRANEKLFF
. | TRBD2 | TRBJ2-1 | TRBV5-5 | TGTGCCAGCAGCTCCCGGGACTATAACAATGAGCAGTTCTTC | CASSSRDYNNEQFF
once | TRBD1 | TRBJ1-5 | TRBV28 | TGTGCCAGCAGAGAAGGACAGGGGAATCAGCCCCAGCATTTT | CASREGQGNQPQHF
. | . | TRBJ2-7 | TRBV21-1 | TGTGCCAGCAGCCCCAGGACAGGGTACGACGAGCAGTACTTC | CASSPRTGYDEQYF
few | TRBD1 | TRBJ1-2 | TRBV5-6 | TGTGCCAGCAGCAGGGACAGGGAGGACTATGGCTACACCTTC | CASSRDREDYGYTF
once | . | TRBJ1-3 | TRBV18 | TGTGCCAGCTCACCGTCAACACAGTACTCTGGAAACACCATATATTTT | CASSPSTQYSGNTIYF
. | . | TRBJ1-6 | TRBV9 | TGTGCCAGCAGCGAGAGCGGGGCAGTAGGTTCACCCCTCCACTTT | CASSESGAVGSPLHF
. | . | TRBJ1-5 | TRBV5-6 | TGTGCCAGCACTACGTCCGGGGTAACCAGCAATCAGCCCCAGCATTTT | CASTTSGVTSNQPQHF
. | TRBD1 | TRBJ2-7 | TRBV2 | TGTGCCAGCAGGGGACAGGGGAGCGAGCAGTACTTC | CASRGQGSEQYF
few | TRBD1 | TRBJ2-7 | TRBV19 | TGTGCCAGTAGTTTTAGGGACAGCTACGAGCAGTACTTC | CASSFRDSYEQYF
once | . | TRBJ1-6 | TRBV11-3 | TGTGCCAGCAGCTTAGAGGGCAGAAATTCACCCCTCCACTTT | CASSLEGRNSPLHF
. | TRBD2 | TRBJ2-1 | TRBV11-3 | TGTGCCAGCAGTCCCCAAGGTGCGGGAGGGTCCCATGAGCAGTTCTTC | CASSPQGAGGSHEQFF
. | TRBD1 | TRBJ1-5 | TRBV19 | TGTGCCGGGGGTAACTTCATCGGGACAGGGGTCAATCAGCCCCAGCATTTT | CAGGNFIGTGVNQPQHF
. | . | TRBJ1-1 | TRBV18 | TGTGCCAGCTCACCATCGCAGGGAGGGACTGAAGCTTTCTTT | CASSPSQGGTEAFF
. | TRBD2 | TRBJ2-5 | TRBV7-9 | TGTGCCAGCAGCACGCTGAAGGTGCTAGCGGGAGAGACCCAGTACTTC | CASSTLKVLAGETQYF
. | . | TRBJ2-5 | TRBV7-9 | TGTGCCAGCAGCTTACCCGGACAGCCTCATCCAAACTTC | CASSLPGQPHPNF
. | . | TRBJ2-3 | TRBV19 | TGTGCCAGTAGTATTACAGAAACAGATACGCAGTATTTT | CASSITETDTQYF
. | . | TRBJ1-1 | TRBV4-2 | TGTGCCAGCAGCCAAGATGTAGGGGCAACGGCTGAAGCTTTCTTT | CASSQDVGATAEAFF
. | TRBD1 | TRBJ1-2 | TRBV5-1 | TGCGCCAGCAGCCCTCGGACAGGGTATGGCTACACCTTC | CASSPRTGYGYTF
. | . | TRBJ2-6 | TRBV5-6 | TGTGCCAGCAGCTACAGGGCACCTGGGGCCAACGTCCTGACTTTC | CASSYRAPGANVLTF
once | . | TRBJ1-1 | TRBV4-1 | TGCGCCAGCAGCCAAGAGCGGCCGGACACTGAAGCTTTCTTT | CASSQERPDTEAFF
. | . | TRBJ1-1 | TRBV25-1 | TGTGCCAGCAGTGTCGTGGACAGAAGAAACACTGAAGCTTTCTTT | CASSVVDRRNTEAFF
. | TRBD1 | TRBJ1-1 | TRBV19 | TGTGCCAGTAGTATGGGGCAGGGGGCGAGGACTGAAGCTTTCTTT | CASSMGQGARTEAFF
. | . | TRBJ1-1 | TRBV5-1 | TGCGCCAGCAGCACCGGACAGCTTGGCGCTGAAGCTTTCTTT | CASSTGQLGAEAFF
. | TRBD2 | TRBJ2-3 | TRBV28 | TGTGCCAGCAGTTTAGCGCAGCTAGCGGGAGCGACAGATACGCAGTATTTT | CASSLAQLAGATDTQYF
few | . | TRBJ2-3 | TRBV18 | TGTGCCAGCTCACCACCCGGTCCAGATACGCAGTATTTT | CASSPPGPDTQYF
. | . | TRBJ1-5 | TRBV6-1 | TGTGCCAGCAGTGAAGGGTACTCCAATCAGCCCCAGCATTTT | CASSEGYSNQPQHF
few | TRBD1 | TRBJ1-1 | TRBV19 | TGTGCCAGTAGTTCCTCCGGGACAGGGAACACTGAAGCTTTCTTT | CASSSSGTGNTEAFF
. | TRBD2 | TRBJ2-3 | TRBV7-2 | TGTGCCAGCAGGCGGGGAGGGCCGTCGGCGGGAGATACGCAGTATTTT | CASRRGGPSAGDTQYF
. | . | TRBJ1-1 | TRBV6-5 | TGTGCCAGCAGTTCCCTCCAGGGACTTAACACTGAAGCTTTCTTT | CASSSLQGLNTEAFF
. | . | TRBJ1-3 | TRBV19 | TGTGCCAGTTCAGACTATTCTGGAAACACCATATATTTT | CASSDYSGNTIYF
medium-sized | TRBD1 | TRBJ1-5 | TRBV25-1 | TGTGCCAGCAAACACCGGGACAGGGACCATCAGCCCCAGCATTTT | CASKHRDRDHQPQHF
few | . | TRBJ1-1 | TRBV19 | TGTGCCAGTAGTATGATCAATGCGGAGCACACTGAAGCTTTCTTT | CASSMINAEHTEAFF
. | . | TRBJ2-7 | TRBV6-5 | TGTGCCAGCAGGGGCGGACACCAAGCTTCCTACGAGCAGTACTTC | CASRGGHQASYEQYF
. | TRBD1 | TRBJ1-1 | TRBV30 | TGTGCCTGGGGCGACAGGGGCACTGAAGCTTTCTTT | CAWGDRGTEAFF
. | . | TRBJ1-4 | TRBV11-3 | TGTGCCAGCAGCCCAGGGGTCTCAACTAATGAAAAACTGTTTTTT | CASSPGVSTNEKLFF